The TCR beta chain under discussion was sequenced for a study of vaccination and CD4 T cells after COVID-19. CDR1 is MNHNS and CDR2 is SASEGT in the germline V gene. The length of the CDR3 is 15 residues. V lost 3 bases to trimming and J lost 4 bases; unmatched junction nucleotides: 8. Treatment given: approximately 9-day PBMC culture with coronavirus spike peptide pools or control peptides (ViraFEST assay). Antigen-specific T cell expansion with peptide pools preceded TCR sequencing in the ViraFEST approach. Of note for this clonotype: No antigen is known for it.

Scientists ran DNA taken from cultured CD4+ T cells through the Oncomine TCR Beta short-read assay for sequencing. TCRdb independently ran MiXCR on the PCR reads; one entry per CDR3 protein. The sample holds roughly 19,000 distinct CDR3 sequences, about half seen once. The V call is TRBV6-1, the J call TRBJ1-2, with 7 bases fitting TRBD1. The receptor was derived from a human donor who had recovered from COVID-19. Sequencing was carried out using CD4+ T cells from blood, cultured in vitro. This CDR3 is CASSEYGTVVYGYTF. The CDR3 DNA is TGTGCCAGCAGTGAGTACGGGACAGTCGTCTATGGCTACACCTTC.